This T cell receptor beta chain is drawn from a study of T-cell memory formation after mild COVID-19. Study findings and constraints: Clones contracting day 15 to 85 were balanced CD4/CD8; later expanders leaned CD4+. CM and EM subsets held most contracting CD4+ clones; EMRA held CD8+ ones.

The 5'RACE method, run with constant-segment primers, produced TCR alpha and TCR beta cDNA libraries (carrying sample barcodes and UMIs). TCRdb reanalysed the 5' RACE reads using MiXCR and keeps one entry per CDR3 protein. The table lists over 300,000 distinct CDR3 sequences, 20% to 25% of them singletons, with approximately 22% in the top ten. Turning to this clonotype: Antigen specificity is unknown.

The clonotype comes from a man aged 18 to 30 who had mild COVID-19 (a few samples of this study predate the infection). Cell type and time point are not known. The sample consisted of PBMCs or a T cell subset sorted from them (not recorded which).

The CDR3 DNA sequence: TGTGCCAGCAGCAGCGCCCAGGTAACGGGGGGATACAATGAGCAGTTCTTC. As protein: CASSSAQVTGGYNEQFF. The chain links TRBV12-3 or TRBV12-4 to TRBJ2-1; 7 bases match TRBD2. The CDR3 has 17 residues. Trimming removed 6 bases from V and 4 bases from J; junction bases left unmatched: 15.